Listed here are 26 T cell receptor beta chains from one sample, sequenced in a study of T cell responses to AZD1222 COVID-19 vaccine. The table came from immunoSEQ multiplex PCR; TCRdb's copy has only in-frame clones and leaves some out. The sample consists of 97,000 or so clones, 90% to 95% of them appearing once. Material: peripheral blood, obtained 28 days after the second AZD1222 dose. Source of these receptors: an adult who received the AZD1222 COVID-19 vaccine.

This chain uses TRBV24-1 with TRBJ2-3, with 7 nucleotides matching TRBD2. The CDR3 is 13 residues long. Germline V gives CDR1 KGHDR, CDR2 SFDVKD. V trimming: 6 bases; J trimming: 3 bases; junction bases outside the gene matches: 2. CDR3 coding DNA: TGTGCCACCAGTTGGGGACTAACAGATACGCAGTATTTT. Amino acid sequence: CATSWGLTDTQYF.

V and J are TRBV28 and TRBJ1-3, with a tentative D call TRBD1 (5 bases). V lost 5 bases and J 3 bases, leaving 8 bases between the germline ends. The CDR3 sequence is 13 residues long. CDR1 and CDR2 (germline): MDHEN, SYDVKM. The CDR3 nucleotides read TGTGCCAGCAGTCCCGGGGGTGGAAACACCATATATTTT. Its protein is CASSPGGGNTIYF.

The chain carries TRBV15 and TRBJ1-4, with 8 bases that match TRBD1. J was trimmed by 7 bases and V by 2 bases; bases with no gene match: 12. The CDR3 sequence is 17 residues long. Germline V gene sequence: CDR1 LNHNV, CDR2 YYDKDF (reference sequence). The CDR3 sequence: CATSRSRQGTALEKLFF. The CDR3 DNA reads TGTGCCACCAGCAGATCGAGACAGGGGACCGCCCTTGAAAAACTGTTTTTT.

This clone appeared a few times. The chain carries TRBV28 and TRBJ1-2, with TRBD1 as a possible D gene (6 bases). V was pared by 1 base and J by 7 bases, with 19 bases between. Germline V gene lookup returns CDR1 MDHEN and CDR2 SYDVKM. This CDR3 spans 16 amino acids. The chain's CDR3 is CASSLYPAGVQFGYTF. DNA of the CDR3: TGTGCCAGCAGTTTATACCCGGCAGGGGTCCAGTTTGGCTACACCTTC.

The gene calls are TRBV18 and TRBJ2-1; 10 bases fit TRBD2. V dropped 8 bases and J dropped 4; count of bases not matched to a gene: 11. This CDR3 is built from 16 residues. In germline, CDR1 is KGHSH, CDR2 LQKENI. In DNA, the CDR3 is TGTGCCAGCCTAGAAGGGCTAGCGGGAGCGTACAATGAGCAGTTCTTC. It is translated as CASLEGLAGAYNEQFF.

This chain joins TRBV28 and TRBJ1-2, with 8 bases matching TRBD1. The trim removed 2 bases at V and 6 bases at J, leaving 8 bases unmatched. The CDR3 has 15 amino acids. Looked up from germline, CDR1 is MDHEN and CDR2 is SYDVKM. The CDR3: CASSLAGGFGDGYTF. Here the CDR3 DNA reads TGTGCCAGCAGTTTAGCAGGGGGCTTTGGAGATGGCTACACCTTC.

The chain recombines TRBV9 with TRBJ2-1; 7 nucleotides match TRBD2. CDR1 and CDR2 from the germline V gene are SGDLS and YYNGEE. V trimming: 0 bases; J trimming: 3 bases; junction bases outside the gene matches: 6. The CDR3 length is 16 residues. Written as DNA, the CDR3 is TGTGCCAGCAGCGTAGACACGACTAGCAGCTACAATGAGCAGTTCTTC. It is translated as CASSVDTTSSYNEQFF.

V gene TRBV5-6 combines with J gene TRBJ2-2, with D maybe TRBD2 (6 bases). This CDR3 region has 15 residues. V dropped 3 bases and J dropped 6 bases, with 15 bases sitting between them. Germline V gives CDR1 SGHDT, CDR2 YYEEEE. CDR3 bases: TGTGCCAGCAGCTATCGACTAGGAGTTGCCGGGGAGCTGTTTTTT. Translation gives CASSYRLGVAGELFF.

This chain links TRBV5-1 with TRBJ2-5; weak D call: TRBD1 (6 bases). Germline V gives CDR1 SGHRS, CDR2 YFSETQ. The CDR3 loop spans 14 amino acids. V lost 0 bases to trimming and J lost 3 bases, with 9 bases between them. The CDR3 region is CASSLEPGEETQYF. DNA for the CDR3: TGCGCCAGCAGCTTGGAGCCAGGGGAAGAGACCCAGTACTTC.

The chain combines TRBV27 with TRBJ2-7; 10 bases line up with TRBD1. The V gene end was trimmed by 4 bases and the J gene end by 4 bases; junction bases not matched to a gene: 7. The CDR3 consists of 15 residues. Germline lookup yields CDR1 MNHEY and CDR2 SMNVEV (reference sequence). The CDR3 coding sequence is TGTGCCAGCAGTTCCTCGACAGGGGGCCCATACGAGCAGTACTTC. It codes for CASSSSTGGPYEQYF.

V usage is TRBV15 and J usage is TRBJ1-1, with no clear D. CDR3 length: 13 residues. Germline loops: CDR1 LNHNV, CDR2 YYDKDF (reference sequence). V lost 5 bases and J lost 1, with 8 bases in between. The CDR3 region is CATSGRGNTEAFF. CDR3 in DNA: TGTGCCACCAGCGGACGGGGGAACACTGAAGCTTTCTTT.

The V gene is TRBV2, the J gene TRBJ1-5; the D is unclear. From germline, CDR1 is SNHLY and CDR2 FYNNEI. The CDR3 is 12 residues long. V lost 4 bases and J lost 4, with 5 bases in between. CDR3 loop: CASSVQNQPQHF. CDR3 coding DNA: TGTGCCAGCAGTGTCCAAAATCAGCCCCAGCATTTT.

This clone was recorded a few times. V and J are TRBV29-1 and TRBJ2-1, with 9 bases identical to TRBD2. The junction had 1 base not matched to a gene; V was cut back by 7 bases and J by 9 bases. The V gene's germline CDR1 is SQVTM and CDR2 ANQGSEA. The CDR3 has 10 residues. CDR3 region: CSGLAAEQFF. The CDR3 DNA is TGCAGCGGACTAGCGGCTGAGCAGTTCTTC.

The J gene is TRBJ2-5, the V gene TRBV7-7; 8 nucleotides match TRBD1. J lost 3 bases, V lost 5 bases, and 2 bases had no gene match. Germline V CDR1 and CDR2: SSHAT, FNYEAQ (reference sequence). This CDR3 spans 13 amino acids. The CDR3 here is CASSPTGEETQYF. The CDR3 coding sequence is TGTGCCAGCAGCCCGACAGGGGAAGAGACCCAGTACTTC.

The rearrangement uses TRBV7-9 and TRBJ1-5, with TRBD1 identical over 9 bases. J was trimmed by 6 bases and V by 5 bases; bases with no gene match: 8. Germline V gene data show CDR1 as SEHNR and CDR2 as FQNEAQ (reference sequence). The CDR3 runs 15 residues. This CDR3 reads CASSDFGQGPQPQHF. As DNA, the CDR3 is TGTGCCAGCAGCGACTTCGGACAGGGGCCTCAGCCCCAGCATTTT.

This clone was detected once. The chain couples TRBV5-1 to TRBJ2-5, with 8 bases aligning to TRBD2. The J segment lost 4 bases and the V segment lost 2 bases, leaving 7 bases of the junction unmatched. The germline V gene encodes CDR1 SGHRS and CDR2 YFSETQ. The CDR3 consists of 15 residues. The CDR3 DNA reads as TGCGCCAGCAGCTTAGCGGGAGTGGGCGTAGAGACCCAGTACTTC. Translated: CASSLAGVGVETQYF.

The chain recombines TRBV27 with TRBJ2-1, with TRBD2 matching 10 bases. With V trimmed by 0 bases and J by 0 bases, 11 bases remained unmatched. This CDR3 contains 20 residues. Germline-derived CDR1 and CDR2 are MNHEY and SMNVEV (reference sequence). CDR3 in DNA: TGTGCCAGCAGTTTATCCATGGGGGCCGGACTAGCGGCCTCCTACAATGAGCAGTTCTTC. Encoded protein: CASSLSMGAGLAASYNEQFF.

V and J are TRBV6-5 and TRBJ2-2; unclear D gene. Germline V gives CDR1 MNHEY, CDR2 SVGAGI. V dropped 6 bases and J dropped 3 bases, with 11 bases sitting between them. The CDR3 sequence is 14 residues long. CDR3 sequence: CASRNQPDTGELFF. Here the CDR3 DNA reads TGTGCCAGCAGGAACCAGCCCGACACCGGGGAGCTGTTTTTT.

V and J are TRBV2 and TRBJ2-1; D might be TRBD1 (7 bases). With 7 bases removed from V and 4 bases from J, the gap between germline ends came to 14 bases. The CDR3 has 14 residues. Germline loops: CDR1 SNHLY, CDR2 FYNNEI. CDR3 sequence: CASTGAGGYNEQFF. The CDR3 DNA is TGTGCCAGCACAGGGGCAGGGGGGTACAATGAGCAGTTCTTC.

This clone appeared once. The V and J genes are TRBV18 and TRBJ2-1; D gene ambiguous. Germline-derived CDR1 and CDR2 are KGHSH and LQKENI. Trimming left V 0 bases short and J 8 bases short, with 5 bases between. CDR3 size: 12 residues. CDR3 DNA sequence: TGTGCCAGCTCACCACCGGTCTATGAGCAGTTCTTC. Translation: CASSPPVYEQFF.

The chain uses TRBV19 and TRBJ2-6; D ambiguous. Germline CDR1 and CDR2: LNHDA and SQIVND (reference sequence). Trimming removed 5 bases from V and 0 bases from J, with 5 bases in between. CDR3 length: 14 amino acids. CDR3 DNA sequence: TGTGCCAGTAGTGAGAACTCTGGGGCCAACGTCCTGACTTTC. This sequence encodes CASSENSGANVLTF.

This chain links TRBV4-1 with TRBJ2-7; weak D call: TRBD2 (5 bases). V lost 0 bases and J 5 bases, leaving 11 bases between the germline ends. This CDR3 contains 14 residues. The germline V gene has CDR1 MGHRA and CDR2 YSYEKL. CDR3 protein: CASSQDRAGNEQYF. The DNA of the CDR3 is TGCGCCAGCAGCCAAGATCGGGCGGGCAACGAGCAGTACTTC.

V is TRBV6-6 and J is TRBJ1-1, with 7 nucleotides matching TRBD1. Trimming removed 5 bases from V and 3 bases from J; junction bases left unmatched: 3. Germline CDR1 is MNHNY and CDR2 is SVGAGI (reference sequence). There are 13 residues in the CDR3. DNA for the CDR3: TGTGCCAGCAGTGATACAGGGGACACTGAAGCTTTCTTT. Its protein is CASSDTGDTEAFF.

This clone was seen more than once but under ten times. The chain links TRBV10-3 to TRBJ2-2; D may be TRBD1 (6 bases). The CDR3 sequence is 13 residues long. Germline-derived CDR1 and CDR2 are ENHRY and SYGVKD. Trimming left V 9 bases short and J 4 bases short, with 12 bases between. The CDR3 DNA reads as TGTGCCATTACAGGGCGGTCCACCGGGGAGCTGTTTTTT. Translated: CAITGRSTGELFF.

In its sample, this clone was seen once. The genes are TRBV7-8 and TRBJ2-2; D gene uncertain. Germline V gene lookup returns CDR1 SGHVS and CDR2 FQNEAQ. The CDR3 spans 15 residues. Trimming removed 1 base from V and 1 base from J, with 7 bases in between. In DNA, the CDR3 is TGTGCCAGCAGCTTAGTGTGGCAGAACACCGGGGAGCTGTTTTTT. Translated: CASSLVWQNTGELFF.

This chain links TRBV3-1 (or the pseudogene TRBV3-2) with TRBJ2-1; D uncertain. The CDR3 loop spans 16 amino acids. The germline CDR1 and CDR2 sequences are LGHDT and YNNKEL (reference sequence). Between the trimmed V and J ends, which lost 1 base and 7 bases, there was a span of 17 bases. The CDR3 sequence: CASSQGVPTARNEQFF. The CDR3 bases are TGTGCCAGCAGCCAAGGGGTTCCAACAGCGAGGAATGAGCAGTTCTTC.